This section outlines one TCR beta chain sequence together with its context. The antigen this receptor binds is unknown. No quality values exist for individual bases; no much larger clone is one base distant. The CDR3, cysteine through phenylalanine, is 16 amino acids long. The kept DNA is CDR3 alone, 48 bases in frame from the first base. The germline V gene provides CDR1 SGHNT and CDR2 YENEEA. V drops 4 bases and J drops 3 bases, leaving 18 bases in between. The data derive from a study of blood T cell repertoires in COVID-19 (dated by TCRdb to 2018 to 2020). Concerning the study at large: Collaborator samples came from the United States, Italy and Spain and covered acute and convalescent phases of COVID-19. A freely available public database, intended as a resource for researchers studying the immune response to SARS-CoV-2, is where the repertoires were released. The prospective study material was composed of cDNA or gDNA derived from T cells, B-cell-depleted T cells, or PBMCs. HLA class I and class II types, where available, came from metadata supplied by the sample provider rather than from assay-based typing. Deeply sampled blood TCRbeta repertoires from subjects exposed to, actively infected with, or recovered from COVID-19 were included in the dataset. Samples were obtained from the ongoing ImmuneRACE study (first 160 participants) and from 1,254 subjects provided by 6 global collaborators. The sample metadata nearly always contained a de-identified subject ID, COVID-19 status, age in years and sex.

Collaborating institutions collected whole blood in K2EDTA tubes following their own protocols. For TCRbeta analysis, collaborators shipped samples in one of three forms: frozen whole blood, isolated PBMCs, or DNA extracted from either of those sample types. Overall study results and their limits: How much clinical and demographic metadata was included differed by source and by participant, and the metadata was provided uncurated.

The immunoSEQ Assay, a bias-controlled multiplex PCR, was used to amplify TCRbeta CDR3 regions from genomic DNA. Processing in the source paper ran as follows. Nucleated cell counts per sample were estimated from amplification of reference gene primers within the assay. To quantify the absolute abundance of each unique TCRbeta CDR3 rearrangement, sequence reads were collapsed and filtered. For each sample, productive Simpson clonality was calculated as the square root of Simpson's diversity index across productive rearrangements. In its TCRdb copy, this immuneACCESS table keeps in-frame sequences only and misses some clones. Where compared with another copy, unresolved V genes explain less than half of these, and the others have no known cause. D and trimming come from the DNA, and the V and J calls and clone size come from that table. The sample table shows about 140,000 clones, and roughly 85% are seen once. The ten largest clones represent over 2.5% of the sample.

The chain is assembled from TRBV11-3 and TRBJ1-2; the D gene is perhaps TRBD1, on 6 matching bases. The sample consisted of peripheral blood. The sequence came from a man in his fifties or sixties with acute or convalescent COVID-19. The sequence in DNA is TGTGCCAGCAGCTCCGAACAGGGTTCGGATTACTATGGCTACACCTTC. Translated, it gives CASSSEQGSDYYGYTF.